A few counts support the clone carrying this TCR beta chain. Its antigen remains unidentified. The entry originates in a study of cytomegalovirus exposure and HLA in healthy donors. Broader study findings: Highly shared sequence variants in one cluster were likely a sequencing artifact.

The PCR employed 60 Vbeta primers together with 13 Jbeta primers. Sequencing was performed with immunoSEQ multiplex PCR; in TCRdb, only in-frame clones are kept and a portion is missing. The data show about 160,000 clones, with 82% seen just once and approximately 1.5% held by the top ten. The sample comprised PBMCs. The receptor comes from a girl aged 5-17 years in good health and CMV-seropositive.

The CDR3 DNA reads TGTGCCTGTACCTCAGCCAAAAACATTCAGTACTTC. This sequence encodes CACTSAKNIQYF. The rearrangement joins TRBV19 to TRBJ2-4, with D unclear. Trimming removed 11 bases at V and 0 bases at J, with 8 bases between. The germline CDR1 and CDR2 sequences are LNHDA and SQIVND (reference sequence). The CDR3 is made up of 12 amino acids.